This T cell receptor beta chain was identified in a study of cytomegalovirus exposure and HLA in healthy donors. Study overall: Some 200 million T cells yielded roughly 120 million unique TCR beta sequences in earlier analysis. Membership in the Caucasian-associated ancestry cluster was found for approximately 85% of 350 to 450 genotyped donors.

Regarding donors, all were healthy bone marrow donors. Although they were nominally healthy when sampled, donors likely had unrecorded immune exposures. Primers for the PCR totalled 60 Vbeta and 13 Jbeta. The protocol was immunoSEQ multiplex PCR, while the TCRdb copy is restricted to in-frame clones and leaves out a portion. Of approximately 110,000 clones listed, over 70% are singletons. The CDR3 length is 16 residues. V dropped 5 bases and J dropped 4; count of bases not matched to a gene: 7. Germline V CDR1 and CDR2: SGHTA, FQGNSA. This chain joins TRBV7-2 and TRBJ2-1; 11 bases align to TRBD2. Sequences were obtained from PBMCs. This clonotype originated in a woman in her thirties or forties in good health and CMV-seronegative. CDR3 protein: CASSPGLAADYNEQFF. The CDR3 DNA follows: TGTGCCAGCAGCCCGGGACTAGCGGCTGATTACAATGAGCAGTTCTTC.